This T cell receptor beta chain was identified in a study of T-cell reconstitution after alpha-beta-depleted transplantation in children. For TCRbeta, the library was prepared with unique molecular identifiers. TCRdb reprocessed the PCR reads via MiXCR and lists one record per CDR3 protein. The sample lists about 540,000 distinct CDR3 sequences, approximately 30% occurring once. General study findings and limits: Expanded clones from the graft, numbering several hundred, reportedly supplied alpha-beta T cells about two months after transplant.

V was clipped by 1 base and J by 5 bases; unmatched bases: 6. The CDR3 has 15 residues. CDR1 is SGHRS and CDR2 is YFSETQ in the germline V gene. In regard to this clonotype: The antigen is unknown.

The input for sequencing was PBMCs, taken before TCRalphabeta/CD19-depleted stem cell transplant. The genes are TRBV5-1 and TRBJ2-5; 9 bases align to TRBD2. This receptor was taken from a boy in the first two years of life with Wiskott-Aldrich syndrome, due to receive a stem cell transplant. CDR3 in DNA: TGCGCCAGCAGCTTGAGGCCTAGCGGGATGGAGACCCAGTACTTC. The encoded protein is CASSLRPSGMETQYF.